Below, 27 T cell receptor beta chains from the same sample are listed, as sequenced in a study of beta chain features in type 1 diabetes. Findings and limits, study-wide: Shortening that was moderate but significant affected the TCRB CDR3s of Type 1 diabetes patients in all four CD4+ subsets.

The antigens these receptors bind are not known. Every bit of the isolated RNA underwent reverse transcription, so sequencing read expressed TCRB transcripts. The protocol was immunoSEQ multiplex PCR, while the TCRdb copy is restricted to in-frame clones and leaves out a portion. The table has about 650,000 clones, around 12% seen once; the top ten hold over 0.1%. Sequencing was done on a sample of naive CD4+ T cells from blood. The origin of the receptors is a man aged 30 to 45 with type 1 diabetes.

This clone was found a few times. The chain employs TRBV19 and TRBJ2-3; D not certain. Germline CDR1 and CDR2: LNHDA and SQIVND (reference sequence). Between the trimmed V and J ends, which lost 3 bases and 5 bases, there was a span of 12 bases. CDR3 length equals 14 residues. CDR3 sequence: CASSIGSLRDTQYF. CDR3 in DNA: TGTGCCAGTAGTATTGGCAGCCTACGAGATACGCAGTATTTT.

J is TRBJ1-2 and V is TRBV2, with D possibly matching TRBD1 (5 bases). The CDR3 length is 13 residues. Germline values: CDR1 SNHLY, CDR2 FYNNEI. V dropped 2 bases and J dropped 6 bases, with 10 bases sitting between them. DNA for the CDR3: TGTGCCAGCAGTGAACAGGGTTCCCATGGCTACACCTTC. Amino acid sequence: CASSEQGSHGYTF.

This clone turned up a few times. The chain has TRBV7-2 and TRBJ2-7, with 7 bases aligning to TRBD1. Germline lookup yields CDR1 SGHTA and CDR2 FQGNSA. Unmatched junction bases numbered 6, after V lost 4 bases and J lost 6 bases. CDR3 size: 13 residues. The CDR3 DNA is TGTGCCAGCAGCTCCGGGACAGCGACCGAGCAGTACTTC. This gives the protein CASSSGTATEQYF.

This chain joins TRBV7-8 and TRBJ2-5; the D is unclear. Germline CDR1 reads SGHVS; CDR2 reads FQNEAQ. This CDR3 region has 11 residues. Trimming removed 6 bases from V and 5 bases from J, with 7 bases in between. The CDR3 DNA reads as TGTGCCAGCAGGGAGAGTGAGACCCAGTACTTC. This translates into CASRESETQYF.

The chain uses TRBV2 and TRBJ2-1, with D unclear. Germline CDR1 is SNHLY and CDR2 is FYNNEI. V lost 6 bases, J lost 12 bases, and 15 bases lay in between. The CDR3 is 12 amino acids. The CDR3 region has the DNA TGTGCCAGCAGGGAGATCCCAGGAAGGCAGTTCTTC. Its translation: CASREIPGRQFF. The full variable domain, completed using reference TRBV2 and TRBJ2-1, is EPEVTQTPSHQVTQMGQEVILRCVPISNHLYFYWYRQILGQKVEFLVSFYNNEISEKSEIFDDQFSVERPDGSNFTLKIRSTKLEDSAMYFCASREIPGRQFFGPGTRLTVL.

The chain combines TRBV6-6 with TRBJ1-5; unclear D gene. Trimming took 6 bases from V and 2 from J, leaving 5 bases between them. The CDR3 consists of 12 residues. CDR1 MNHNY and CDR2 SVGAGI come from the germline V gene (reference sequence). The CDR3 DNA reads as TGTGCCAGCAGCGTAGGCAATCAGCCCCAGCATTTT. It translates to CASSVGNQPQHF.

The J gene is TRBJ2-7, the V gene TRBV6-1, with a tentative D call TRBD1 (6 bases). The CDR3 runs to 15 residues. Germline lookup yields CDR1 MNHNS and CDR2 SASEGT. V lost 1 base to trimming and J lost 4 bases, with 14 bases between them. The CDR3: CASSEGGQTNYEQYF. The CDR3 DNA follows: TGTGCCAGCAGTGAAGGTGGACAGACTAATTACGAGCAGTACTTC.

V usage is TRBV5-6 and J usage is TRBJ2-1, with D hard to call. The CDR3 length is 13 residues. V lost 0 bases to trimming and J lost 10 bases, with 11 bases between them. The germline CDR1 and CDR2 sequences are SGHDT and YYEEEE. The DNA of the CDR3 is TGTGCCAGCAGCTTGGGCCAGGCAGACGAGCAGTTCTTC. It translates to CASSLGQADEQFF.

The V gene is TRBV5-1, the J gene TRBJ2-3; perhaps D is TRBD1 or TRBD2 (5 bases each). The germline V gene has CDR1 SGHRS and CDR2 YFSETQ. This CDR3 spans 15 amino acids. Trimming stripped 2 bases from V and 2 bases from J, with 12 bases between. CDR3 sequence reads: CASSFGDLTTDTQYF. CDR3 nucleotide sequence: TGCGCCAGCAGCTTTGGGGACCTAACCACAGATACGCAGTATTTT.

The chain has TRBV28 and TRBJ1-6, with D maybe TRBD1 (6 bases). The CDR3 spans 15 residues. CDR1 and CDR2 (germline): MDHEN, SYDVKM. Trimming took off 4 bases at V and 6 bases at J, with 13 bases between the two ends. CDR3 in amino acids: CASSSMDSLNSPLHF. DNA of the CDR3: TGTGCCAGCAGTTCTATGGACAGTCTTAATTCACCCCTCCACTTT.

This chain joins TRBV19 and TRBJ1-2; 10 bases agree with TRBD1. The CDR3 is 17 residues long. J gave up 4 bases and V 8 bases, and 16 bases lay outside the gene matches. Germline V gene data show CDR1 as LNHDA and CDR2 as SQIVND (reference sequence). The CDR3 coding sequence is TGTGCCAGTGCTGCCGGGACAGGGGACTTCTTGGGCTATGGCTACACCTTC. Encoded protein: CASAAGTGDFLGYGYTF. The full variable domain, completed using reference TRBV19 and TRBJ1-2, is DGGITQSPKYLFRKEGQNVTLSCEQNLNHDAMYWYRQDPGQGLRLIYYSQIVNDFQKGDIAEGYSVSREKKESFPLTVTSAQKNPTAFYLCASAAGTGDFLGYGYTFGSGTRLTVV.

This clone was picked up a small number of times. V gene TRBV28 combines with J gene TRBJ2-3, with 11 positions matching TRBD2. Germline V gene sequence: CDR1 MDHEN, CDR2 SYDVKM. The CDR3 totals 16 residues. Trimming at V came to 4 bases and at J to 2 bases, leaving 5 bases not matched to a gene. The CDR3 loop reads CASSSLAGGNTDTQYF. As DNA, the CDR3 is TGTGCCAGCAGTTCCCTAGCGGGGGGAAACACAGATACGCAGTATTTT.

The chain combines TRBV14 with TRBJ1-1; unclear D gene. The CDR3 totals 14 residues. The germline V and J ends were trimmed by 1 base and 4 bases, with 10 bases remaining between them. Germline assignment: CDR1 SGHDN and CDR2 FVKESK. CDR3 amino acids: CASSQGVIRTEAFF. In nucleotides, the CDR3 is TGTGCCAGCAGCCAAGGGGTTATACGCACTGAAGCTTTCTTT.

The chain has TRBV10-3 and TRBJ2-7; 9 positions agree with TRBD1. J lost 5 bases, V lost 6 bases, and 11 bases had no gene match. Germline values: CDR1 ENHRY, CDR2 SYGVKD. The length of the CDR3 is 15 residues. CDR3 sequence: CAISPGQGNKHEQYF. The DNA for the CDR3 is TGTGCCATCAGCCCGGGACAGGGAAATAAGCACGAGCAGTACTTC.

The chain employs TRBV2 and TRBJ1-5; D call uncertain. Per the germline V gene, CDR1 is SNHLY and CDR2 is FYNNEI. The germline V and J ends were trimmed by 6 bases and 0 bases, with 12 bases remaining between them. The CDR3 extends over 15 amino acids. The CDR3 coding sequence is TGTGCCAGCAGCCGGGAGGCAGATAGCAATCAGCCCCAGCATTTT. Protein sequence: CASSREADSNQPQHF.

V is TRBV6-5 and J is TRBJ1-2; unclear D gene. Trimming left V 2 bases short and J 4 bases short, with 11 bases between. The CDR3 loop spans 14 amino acids. Germline V gene lookup returns CDR1 MNHEY and CDR2 SVGAGI. The CDR3 DNA reads TGTGCCAGCAGTTACGCCAGGTCGTCCTATGGCTACACCTTC. Amino acids: CASSYARSSYGYTF.

The V gene is TRBV5-1, the J gene TRBJ1-6, with D unclear. This CDR3 has 15 residues. Germline lookup yields CDR1 SGHRS and CDR2 YFSETQ. Trimming took 4 bases from V and 7 from J, leaving 15 bases between them. This CDR3 reads CASSVVAGQNSPLHF. As DNA, the CDR3 is TGCGCCAGCAGCGTGGTGGCAGGCCAAAATTCACCCCTCCACTTT.

The V gene is TRBV18, the J gene TRBJ2-5; D might be TRBD1 or TRBD2, each matching 7 bases. The germline V gene encodes CDR1 KGHSH and CDR2 LQKENI. Deletions cut 2 bases from V and 3 bases from J, with 16 bases between. This CDR3 has 16 residues. The CDR3 here is CASSPIERGQKETQYF. CDR3 coding DNA: TGTGCCAGCTCACCAATCGAGCGGGGACAGAAAGAGACCCAGTACTTC.

V and J are TRBV5-1 and TRBJ1-2; the D is unclear. Germline lookup yields CDR1 SGHRS and CDR2 YFSETQ. V dropped 1 base and J dropped 2 bases, with 9 bases sitting between them. The CDR3 consists of 14 residues. The CDR3: CASSLSARNYGYTF. CDR3 nucleotide sequence: TGCGCCAGCAGCTTGAGTGCGCGGAACTATGGCTACACCTTC.

The V and J genes are TRBV10-3 and TRBJ1-2; 8 bases fit TRBD1. Trimming at V came to 2 bases and at J to 6 bases, leaving 2 bases not matched to a gene. The CDR3 is 13 amino acids. Germline CDR1 reads ENHRY; CDR2 reads SYGVKD. Written as DNA, the CDR3 is TGTGCCATCAGTGAGCAGGGGGCAGATGGCTACACCTTC. Encoded protein: CAISEQGADGYTF.

This chain links TRBV5-1 with TRBJ1-1; 7 bases match TRBD1. The CDR3 sequence is 18 residues long. Per germline, CDR1 SGHRS and CDR2 YFSETQ. The V gene end was trimmed by 4 bases and the J gene end by 5 bases; junction bases not matched to a gene: 20. DNA for the CDR3: TGCGCCAGCAGCCCAATGAGGGGGCAGGGCGTGCGATATACTGAAGCTTTCTTT. Protein sequence: CASSPMRGQGVRYTEAFF.

The chain links TRBV5-1 to TRBJ2-7; D is possibly TRBD2 (5 bases). Germline V CDR1 and CDR2: SGHRS, YFSETQ. Trimming took off 6 bases at V and 9 bases at J, with 19 bases between the two ends. The CDR3 totals 13 residues. The CDR3 nucleotides are TGCGCCAGCACCCCCCCCTCCGGGGATCGGCAGTACTTC. Amino acid sequence: CASTPPSGDRQYF.

With respect to this clone: Other DNA sequences within the sample encode an identical CDR3. This chain connects TRBV9 to TRBJ2-1; D is possibly TRBD1 (6 bases). Germline V CDR1 and CDR2: SGDLS, YYNGEE. The CDR3 runs 15 residues. Deletions cut 0 bases from V and 2 bases from J, with 9 bases between. The CDR3 loop is CASSVDGGPYNEQFF. DNA of the CDR3: TGTGCCAGCAGCGTAGATGGGGGCCCCTACAATGAGCAGTTCTTC.

The gene calls are TRBV4-2 and TRBJ1-4, with 8 bases aligning to TRBD1. The trim removed 0 bases at V and 1 base at J, leaving 10 bases unmatched. This CDR3 contains 19 residues. The germline CDR1 and CDR2 sequences are LGHNA and YNFKEQ. The CDR3 sequence is CASSQDRTGMIGTNEKLFF. The CDR3 bases are TGTGCCAGCAGCCAAGACCGGACAGGGATGATTGGAACTAATGAAAAACTGTTTTTT.

This clone was counted between two and nine times. V is TRBV29-1 and J is TRBJ2-4; D possibly corresponds to TRBD2 (5 bases). Trimming removed 4 bases from V and 6 bases from J, with 13 bases in between. There are 13 residues in the CDR3. Germline lookup yields CDR1 SQVTM and CDR2 ANQGSEA. The CDR3 loop reads CSVVQDLGNIQYF. The CDR3 DNA reads as TGCAGCGTTGTCCAGGACTTGGGAAACATTCAGTACTTC.

The CDR3 region is CASRSLAFQETQYF. The CDR3 DNA reads as TGTGCCAGCAGATCTTTAGCGTTTCAGGAGACCCAGTACTTC. This rearrangement joins TRBV28 to TRBJ2-5; D might be TRBD2 (5 bases). The germline V gene encodes CDR1 MDHEN and CDR2 SYDVKM. The CDR3 has 14 residues. V was trimmed by 6 bases and J by 5 bases, leaving 16 bases between them. The full variable domain, rest sourced from reference TRBV28 and TRBJ2-5, is DVKVTQSSRYLVKRTGEKVFLECVQDMDHENMFWYRQDPGLGLRLIYFSYDVKMKEKGDIPEGYSVSREKKERFSLILESASTNQTSMYLCASRSLAFQETQYFGPGTRLLVL.

The CDR3 loop is CASSLGRGQSEFF. CDR3 bases: TGTGCCAGCAGCTTAGGGAGGGGGCAATCGGAGTTCTTC. The chain employs TRBV7-2 and TRBJ2-1; possible D gene TRBD1, 7 bases. The CDR3 loop spans 13 amino acids. With 1 base removed from V and 14 bases from J, the gap between germline ends came to 15 bases. Germline V CDR1 and CDR2: SGHTA, FQGNSA.